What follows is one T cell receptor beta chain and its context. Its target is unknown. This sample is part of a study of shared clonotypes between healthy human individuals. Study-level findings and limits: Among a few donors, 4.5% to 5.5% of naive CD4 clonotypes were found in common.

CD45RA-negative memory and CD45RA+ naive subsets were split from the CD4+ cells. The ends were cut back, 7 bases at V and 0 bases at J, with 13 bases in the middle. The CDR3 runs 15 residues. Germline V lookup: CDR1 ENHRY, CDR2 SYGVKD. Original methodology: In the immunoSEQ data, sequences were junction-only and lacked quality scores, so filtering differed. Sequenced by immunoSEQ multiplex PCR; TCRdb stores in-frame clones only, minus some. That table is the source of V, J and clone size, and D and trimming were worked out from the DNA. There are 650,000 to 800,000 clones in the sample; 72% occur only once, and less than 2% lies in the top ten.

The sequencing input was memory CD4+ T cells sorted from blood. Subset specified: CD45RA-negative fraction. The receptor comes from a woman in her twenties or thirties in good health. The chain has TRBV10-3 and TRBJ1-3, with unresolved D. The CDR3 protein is CAIMDGDYSGNTIYF. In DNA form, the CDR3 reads TGTGCCATCATGGACGGCGACTACTCTGGAAACACCATATATTTT.